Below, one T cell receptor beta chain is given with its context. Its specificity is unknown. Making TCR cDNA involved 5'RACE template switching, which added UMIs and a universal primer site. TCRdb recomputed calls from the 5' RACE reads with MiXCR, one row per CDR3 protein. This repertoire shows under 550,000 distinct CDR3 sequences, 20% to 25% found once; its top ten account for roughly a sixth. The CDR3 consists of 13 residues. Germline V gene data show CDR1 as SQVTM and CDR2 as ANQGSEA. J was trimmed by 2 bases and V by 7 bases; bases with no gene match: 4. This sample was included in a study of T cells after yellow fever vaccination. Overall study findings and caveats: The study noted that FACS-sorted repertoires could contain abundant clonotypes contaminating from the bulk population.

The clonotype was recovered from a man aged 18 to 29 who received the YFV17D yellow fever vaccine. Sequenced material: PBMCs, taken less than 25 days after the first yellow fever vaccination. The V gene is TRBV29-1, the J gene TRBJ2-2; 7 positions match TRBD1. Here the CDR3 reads CSGKGANTGELFF. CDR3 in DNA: TGCAGCGGGAAGGGGGCCAACACCGGGGAGCTGTTTTTT.